The rows below give T cell receptor beta chains drawn from one sample of a study of T cell changes during pregnancy in multiple sclerosis. The assay was immunoSEQ multiplex PCR, and TCRdb's table has in-frame clones only and misses some. The data hold about 79,000 clones, with over 80% observed a single time. The sequencing here drew on CD4+ T cells from peripheral blood mononuclear cells, taken in the second trimester of pregnancy. Receptors were obtained from a female donor with multiple sclerosis, enrolled in a pregnancy study. CDR3s include the opening cysteine and the closing phenylalanine or tryptophan. The D gene is left open where the match is weak. Clone size appears in some rows only: once, few, many, or a class for an expanded clone.

cdr3_length: 14
j_call: TRBJ1-6
clone_size: .
d_call: .
v_call: TRBV6-1
cdr3_aa: CASFEPGSNSPLHF
cdr3_nt: TGTGCCAGCTTCGAACCCGGGAGTAATTCACCCCTCCACTTT

cdr3_length: 12
j_call: TRBJ2-7
clone_size: .
d_call: .
v_call: TRBV29-1
cdr3_aa: CSVSGLSYEQYF
cdr3_nt: TGCAGCGTTTCGGGACTCTCCTACGAGCAGTACTTC

cdr3_length: 18
j_call: TRBJ2-2
clone_size: .
d_call: .
v_call: TRBV14
cdr3_aa: CASSQQFGGVSNTGELFF
cdr3_nt: TGTGCCAGCAGCCAACAGTTCGGCGGGGTTTCGAACACCGGGGAGCTGTTTTTT

cdr3_length: 19
j_call: TRBJ1-4
clone_size: .
d_call: TRBD1
v_call: TRBV28
cdr3_aa: CASSPAGGSGLGTNEKLFF
cdr3_nt: TGTGCCAGCAGTCCCGCAGGGGGCTCAGGGCTCGGAACTAATGAAAAACTGTTTTTT

cdr3_length: 16
j_call: TRBJ2-7
clone_size: .
d_call: TRBD2
v_call: TRBV28
cdr3_aa: CASRLRTSGRWGEQYF
cdr3_nt: TGTGCCAGCAGACTTAGGACTAGCGGGAGGTGGGGCGAGCAGTACTTC

cdr3_length: 16
j_call: TRBJ2-4
clone_size: .
d_call: .
v_call: TRBV14
cdr3_aa: CASSQTQSLAKNIQYF
cdr3_nt: TGTGCCAGCAGCCAAACACAATCCCTAGCCAAAAACATTCAGTACTTC

cdr3_length: 15
j_call: TRBJ1-2
clone_size: once
d_call: .
v_call: TRBV5-1
cdr3_aa: CASSLELGADYGYTF
cdr3_nt: TGCGCCAGCAGCTTGGAATTGGGGGCGGACTATGGCTACACCTTC

cdr3_length: 14
j_call: TRBJ1-4
clone_size: once
d_call: .
v_call: TRBV28
cdr3_aa: CASWDGGANEKLFF
cdr3_nt: TGTGCCAGCTGGGACGGGGGTGCTAATGAAAAACTGTTTTTT

cdr3_length: 14
j_call: TRBJ1-1
clone_size: .
d_call: TRBD1
v_call: TRBV6-1
cdr3_aa: CASSLGQANTEAFF
cdr3_nt: TGTGCCAGCAGCCTAGGACAGGCGAACACTGAAGCTTTCTTT

cdr3_length: 15
j_call: TRBJ2-4
clone_size: .
d_call: TRBD1
v_call: TRBV5-4
cdr3_aa: CASSYGQGVQNIQYF
cdr3_nt: TGTGCCAGCAGCTATGGACAGGGGGTTCAAAACATTCAGTACTTC

cdr3_length: 15
j_call: TRBJ2-7
clone_size: .
d_call: TRBD2
v_call: TRBV5-1
cdr3_aa: CASSLPAGGPDEQYF
cdr3_nt: TGCGCCAGCAGCTTGCCAGCGGGAGGGCCCGACGAGCAGTACTTC

cdr3_length: 17
j_call: TRBJ2-1
clone_size: .
d_call: .
v_call: TRBV2
cdr3_aa: CASSAQQGLGGSNEQFF
cdr3_nt: TGTGCCAGCAGTGCCCAACAGGGTCTTGGGGGCTCCAATGAGCAGTTCTTC

cdr3_length: 12
j_call: TRBJ1-2
clone_size: .
d_call: .
v_call: TRBV6-6
cdr3_aa: CASRKGLYGYTF
cdr3_nt: TGTGCCAGCAGGAAGGGACTCTATGGCTACACCTTC

cdr3_length: 13
j_call: TRBJ2-7
clone_size: .
d_call: TRBD1
v_call: TRBV5-1
cdr3_aa: CASSGGQGDEQYF
cdr3_nt: TGCGCCAGCAGCGGGGGACAGGGGGACGAGCAGTACTTC

cdr3_length: 15
j_call: TRBJ2-1
clone_size: .
d_call: TRBD2
v_call: TRBV6-5
cdr3_aa: CASTSPTSGYNEQFF
cdr3_nt: TGTGCCAGCACCTCCCCCACTAGCGGCTACAATGAGCAGTTCTTC

cdr3_length: 15
j_call: TRBJ2-1
clone_size: .
d_call: TRBD2
v_call: TRBV27
cdr3_aa: CASRRWAGGYNEQFF
cdr3_nt: TGTGCCAGCAGACGATGGGCGGGAGGGTACAATGAGCAGTTCTTC

cdr3_length: 18
j_call: TRBJ1-1
clone_size: .
d_call: .
v_call: TRBV28
cdr3_aa: CASRHGVRQVWGNTEAFF
cdr3_nt: TGTGCCAGCAGACATGGGGTCAGACAGGTTTGGGGGAACACTGAAGCTTTCTTT

cdr3_length: 17
j_call: TRBJ1-6
clone_size: .
d_call: TRBD1
v_call: TRBV5-6
cdr3_aa: CASSYTGTGAGNSPLHF
cdr3_nt: TGTGCCAGCAGCTATACCGGGACAGGGGCCGGTAATTCACCCCTCCACTTT

cdr3_length: 18
j_call: TRBJ2-2
clone_size: .
d_call: TRBD2
v_call: TRBV2
cdr3_aa: CASRKGLAGGPNTGELFF
cdr3_nt: TGTGCCAGCAGGAAAGGACTAGCGGGAGGCCCGAACACCGGGGAGCTGTTTTTT

cdr3_length: 13
j_call: TRBJ1-1
clone_size: .
d_call: TRBD1
v_call: TRBV2
cdr3_aa: CASSKEGDSEAFF
cdr3_nt: TGTGCCAGCAGTAAAGAGGGGGACAGTGAAGCTTTCTTT

cdr3_length: 13
j_call: TRBJ1-1
clone_size: .
d_call: TRBD1
v_call: TRBV30
cdr3_aa: CAWSVQGAQGAFF
cdr3_nt: TGTGCCTGGAGTGTACAGGGGGCGCAAGGAGCTTTCTTT

cdr3_length: 15
j_call: TRBJ2-7
clone_size: .
d_call: TRBD1
v_call: TRBV28
cdr3_aa: CASSFRDRVRREQYF
cdr3_nt: TGTGCCAGCAGTTTTAGGGACAGGGTCAGACGCGAGCAGTACTTC

cdr3_length: 14
j_call: TRBJ2-7
clone_size: .
d_call: .
v_call: TRBV27
cdr3_aa: CATKPGVLSYEQYF
cdr3_nt: TGTGCCACCAAGCCAGGGGTCCTTAGCTACGAGCAGTACTTC

cdr3_length: 15
j_call: TRBJ1-5
clone_size: .
d_call: .
v_call: TRBV28
cdr3_aa: CASSSRTSSNQPQHF
cdr3_nt: TGTGCCAGCAGTTCAAGGACAAGTAGCAATCAGCCCCAGCATTTT

cdr3_length: 13
j_call: TRBJ1-2
clone_size: .
d_call: .
v_call: TRBV2
cdr3_aa: CASSDAGNYGYTF
cdr3_nt: TGTGCCAGCAGTGATGCGGGTAACTATGGCTACACCTTC

cdr3_length: 15
j_call: TRBJ2-5
clone_size: .
d_call: TRBD1
v_call: TRBV2
cdr3_aa: CASNLQGQPQETQYF
cdr3_nt: TGTGCCAGCAATCTCCAGGGACAGCCGCAAGAGACCCAGTACTTC

cdr3_length: 14
j_call: TRBJ1-2
clone_size: .
d_call: TRBD1
v_call: TRBV10-3
cdr3_aa: CAISETGGEGGYTF
cdr3_nt: TGTGCCATCAGTGAGACAGGGGGCGAGGGTGGCTACACCTTC

cdr3_length: 12
j_call: TRBJ1-1
clone_size: .
d_call: TRBD1
v_call: TRBV30
cdr3_aa: CASGQPVSEAFF
cdr3_nt: TGTGCCTCGGGACAGCCAGTTTCTGAAGCTTTCTTT

cdr3_length: 11
j_call: TRBJ1-1
clone_size: .
d_call: .
v_call: TRBV6-5
cdr3_aa: CASSEQGKAFF
cdr3_nt: TGTGCCAGCAGTGAACAGGGTAAAGCTTTCTTT

cdr3_length: 14
j_call: TRBJ1-5
clone_size: .
d_call: .
v_call: TRBV21-1
cdr3_aa: CASSRDMEDQPQHF
cdr3_nt: TGTGCCAGCAGCCGGGACATGGAGGACCAGCCCCAGCATTTT

cdr3_length: 12
j_call: TRBJ2-3
clone_size: .
d_call: .
v_call: TRBV7-2
cdr3_aa: CASSFRRDTQYF
cdr3_nt: TGTGCCAGCAGCTTCCGTAGAGATACGCAGTATTTT

cdr3_length: 19
j_call: TRBJ2-6
clone_size: .
d_call: TRBD1
v_call: TRBV27
cdr3_aa: CASSLGNRGLRSGANVLTF
cdr3_nt: TGTGCCAGCAGTCTGGGCAACAGGGGGCTCCGATCTGGGGCCAACGTCCTGACTTTC

cdr3_length: 18
j_call: TRBJ2-7
clone_size: .
d_call: TRBD1
v_call: TRBV4-3
cdr3_aa: CASSQVTLGQGNIYEQYF
cdr3_nt: TGCGCCAGCAGCCAAGTAACCCTGGGACAGGGTAATATCTACGAGCAGTACTTC

cdr3_length: 15
j_call: TRBJ2-7
clone_size: .
d_call: TRBD2
v_call: TRBV5-4
cdr3_aa: CASSLGGLAAYEQYF
cdr3_nt: TGTGCCAGCAGTCTGGGAGGACTAGCGGCCTACGAGCAGTACTTC

cdr3_length: 15
j_call: TRBJ2-7
clone_size: .
d_call: TRBD1
v_call: TRBV9
cdr3_aa: CASSAAPGGTYEQYF
cdr3_nt: TGTGCCAGCAGCGCGGCCCCAGGGGGAACCTACGAGCAGTACTTC

cdr3_length: 14
j_call: TRBJ1-2
clone_size: .
d_call: .
v_call: TRBV19
cdr3_aa: CASSIGTTNYGYTF
cdr3_nt: TGTGCCAGTAGTATAGGTACAACTAACTATGGCTACACCTTC

cdr3_length: 14
j_call: TRBJ1-1
clone_size: .
d_call: .
v_call: TRBV30
cdr3_aa: CAWSVRGVGTEAFF
cdr3_nt: TGTGCCTGGAGTGTACGAGGAGTAGGAACTGAAGCTTTCTTT

cdr3_length: 15
j_call: TRBJ1-1
clone_size: .
d_call: .
v_call: TRBV6-1
cdr3_aa: CASSVFGHLNTEAFF
cdr3_nt: TGTGCCAGCAGTGTTTTCGGACACTTGAACACTGAAGCTTTCTTT

cdr3_length: 12
j_call: TRBJ2-1
clone_size: .
d_call: .
v_call: TRBV29-1
cdr3_aa: CSVAQVGGEQFF
cdr3_nt: TGCAGCGTTGCCCAGGTAGGGGGTGAGCAGTTCTTC

cdr3_length: 15
j_call: TRBJ2-7
clone_size: .
d_call: .
v_call: TRBV7-9
cdr3_aa: CASSQAVGGRDEQYF
cdr3_nt: TGTGCCAGCAGCCAGGCTGTGGGGGGAAGGGACGAGCAGTACTTC

cdr3_length: 14
j_call: TRBJ1-5
clone_size: .
d_call: .
v_call: TRBV27
cdr3_aa: CASSYQGYNQPQHF
cdr3_nt: TGTGCCAGCAGTTATCAGGGTTACAATCAGCCCCAGCATTTT

cdr3_length: 15
j_call: TRBJ2-7
clone_size: once
d_call: TRBD2
v_call: TRBV27
cdr3_aa: CASSLRGTSGYEQYF
cdr3_nt: TGTGCCAGCAGCCTTAGGGGGACTAGCGGCTACGAGCAGTACTTC

cdr3_length: 12
j_call: TRBJ1-1
clone_size: .
d_call: .
v_call: TRBV10-3
cdr3_aa: CAISATATEAFF
cdr3_nt: TGTGCCATCAGTGCGACAGCCACTGAAGCTTTCTTT

cdr3_length: 14
j_call: TRBJ1-5
clone_size: .
d_call: .
v_call: TRBV19
cdr3_aa: CASSPSWGDQPQHF
cdr3_nt: TGTGCCAGTAGTCCCAGTTGGGGGGATCAGCCCCAGCATTTT

cdr3_length: 17
j_call: TRBJ2-6
clone_size: .
d_call: TRBD1
v_call: TRBV5-1
cdr3_aa: CASSRGQGAAGANVLTF
cdr3_nt: TGCGCCAGCAGCAGGGGACAGGGGGCGGCTGGGGCCAACGTCCTGACTTTC

cdr3_length: 14
j_call: TRBJ1-2
clone_size: .
d_call: TRBD1
v_call: TRBV6-5
cdr3_aa: CASSPRDRAYGYTF
cdr3_nt: TGTGCCAGCAGTCCCCGGGACAGGGCCTATGGCTACACCTTC

cdr3_length: 13
j_call: TRBJ1-6
clone_size: .
d_call: .
v_call: TRBV27
cdr3_aa: CASSNRENSPLHF
cdr3_nt: TGTGCCAGCAGTAACAGGGAGAATTCACCCCTCCACTTT